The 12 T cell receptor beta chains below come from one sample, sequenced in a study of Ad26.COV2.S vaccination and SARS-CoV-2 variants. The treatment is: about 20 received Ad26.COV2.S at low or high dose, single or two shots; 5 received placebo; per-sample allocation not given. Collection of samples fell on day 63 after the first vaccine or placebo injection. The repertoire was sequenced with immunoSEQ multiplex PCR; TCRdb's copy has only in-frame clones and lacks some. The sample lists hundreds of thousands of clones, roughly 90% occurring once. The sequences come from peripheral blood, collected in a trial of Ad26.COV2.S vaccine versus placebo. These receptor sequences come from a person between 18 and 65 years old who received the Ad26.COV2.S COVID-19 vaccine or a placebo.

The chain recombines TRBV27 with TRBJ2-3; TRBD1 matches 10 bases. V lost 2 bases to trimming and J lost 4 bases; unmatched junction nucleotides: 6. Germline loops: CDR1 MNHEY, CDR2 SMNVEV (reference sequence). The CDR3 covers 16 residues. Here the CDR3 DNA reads TGTGCCAGCAGTTTAGGGACAGGGGCGGATTCAGATACGCAGTATTTT. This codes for CASSLGTGADSDTQYF.

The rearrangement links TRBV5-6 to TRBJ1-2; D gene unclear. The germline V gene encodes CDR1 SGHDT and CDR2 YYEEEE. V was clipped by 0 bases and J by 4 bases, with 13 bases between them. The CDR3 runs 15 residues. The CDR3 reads CASSLALYSFYGYTF. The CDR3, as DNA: TGTGCCAGCAGCTTGGCCCTGTATTCCTTCTATGGCTACACCTTC.

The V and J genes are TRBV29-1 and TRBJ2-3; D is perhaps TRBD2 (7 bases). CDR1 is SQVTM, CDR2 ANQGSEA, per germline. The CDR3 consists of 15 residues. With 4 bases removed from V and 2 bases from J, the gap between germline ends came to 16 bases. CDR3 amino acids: CSVVKRGGSTDTQYF. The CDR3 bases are TGCAGCGTTGTAAAAAGGGGGGGCTCCACAGATACGCAGTATTTT.

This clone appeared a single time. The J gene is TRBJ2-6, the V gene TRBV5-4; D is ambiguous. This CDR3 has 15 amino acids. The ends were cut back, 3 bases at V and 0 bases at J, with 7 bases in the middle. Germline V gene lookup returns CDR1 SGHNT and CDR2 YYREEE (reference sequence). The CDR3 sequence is CASSWGFSGANVLTF. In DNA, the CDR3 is TGTGCCAGCAGCTGGGGATTCTCTGGGGCCAACGTCCTGACTTTC. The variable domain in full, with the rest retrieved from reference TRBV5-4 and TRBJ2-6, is ETGVTQSPTHLIKTRGQQVTLRCSSQSGHNTVSWYQQALGQGPQFIFQYYREEENGRGNFPPRFSGLQFPNYSSELNVNALELDDSALYLCASSWGFSGANVLTFGAGSRLTVL.

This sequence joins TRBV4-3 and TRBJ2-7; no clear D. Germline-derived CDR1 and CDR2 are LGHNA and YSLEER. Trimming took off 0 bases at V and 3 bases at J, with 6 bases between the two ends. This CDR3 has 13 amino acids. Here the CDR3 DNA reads TGCGCCAGCAGCCAAGACTACAGCTACGAGCAGTACTTC. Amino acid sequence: CASSQDYSYEQYF.

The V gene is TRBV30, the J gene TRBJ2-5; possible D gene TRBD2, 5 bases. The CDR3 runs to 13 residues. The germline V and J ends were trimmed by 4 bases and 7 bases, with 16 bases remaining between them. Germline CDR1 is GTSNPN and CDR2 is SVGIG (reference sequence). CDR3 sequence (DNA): TGTGCCTGGAAACTAGGAGATTTACGGACCCAGTACTTC. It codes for CAWKLGDLRTQYF.

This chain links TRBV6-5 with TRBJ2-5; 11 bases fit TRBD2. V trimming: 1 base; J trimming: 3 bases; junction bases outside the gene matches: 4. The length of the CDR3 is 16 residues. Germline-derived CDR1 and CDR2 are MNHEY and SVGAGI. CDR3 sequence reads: CASSYWGLAEKETQYF. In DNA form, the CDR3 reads TGTGCCAGCAGTTACTGGGGACTAGCGGAGAAAGAGACCCAGTACTTC.

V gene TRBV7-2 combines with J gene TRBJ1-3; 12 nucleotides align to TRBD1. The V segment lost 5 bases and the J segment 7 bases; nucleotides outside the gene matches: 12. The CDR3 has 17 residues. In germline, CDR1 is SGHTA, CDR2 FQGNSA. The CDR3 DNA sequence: TGTGCCAGCAGCATTTCGGGACAGGGGGCGAGTTTGAACACCATATATTTT. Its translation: CASSISGQGASLNTIYF.

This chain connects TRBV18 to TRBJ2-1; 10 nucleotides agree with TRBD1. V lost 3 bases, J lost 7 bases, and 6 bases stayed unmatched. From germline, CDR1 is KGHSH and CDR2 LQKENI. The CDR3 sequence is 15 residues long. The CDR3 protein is CASSPDRGQGNEQFF. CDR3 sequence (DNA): TGTGCCAGCTCACCCGACAGGGGGCAAGGAAATGAGCAGTTCTTC. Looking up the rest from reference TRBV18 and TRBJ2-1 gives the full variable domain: NAGVMQNPRHLVRRRGQEARLRCSPMKGHSHVYWYRQLPEEGLKFMVYLQKENIIDESGMPKERFSAEFPKEGPSILRIQQVVRGDSAAYFCASSPDRGQGNEQFFGPGTRLTVL.

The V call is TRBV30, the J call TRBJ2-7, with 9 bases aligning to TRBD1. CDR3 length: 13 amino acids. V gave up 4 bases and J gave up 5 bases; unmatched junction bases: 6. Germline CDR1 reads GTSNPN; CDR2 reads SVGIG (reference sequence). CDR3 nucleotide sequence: TGTGCCTGGACGCGGACAGGGGTGGACGAGCAGTACTTC. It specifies CAWTRTGVDEQYF.

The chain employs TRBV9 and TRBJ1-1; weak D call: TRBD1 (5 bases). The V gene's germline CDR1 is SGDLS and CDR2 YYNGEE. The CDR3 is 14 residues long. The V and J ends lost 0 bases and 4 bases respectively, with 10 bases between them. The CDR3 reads CASSVVGVGTEAFF. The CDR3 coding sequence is TGTGCCAGCAGCGTAGTAGGGGTGGGCACTGAAGCTTTCTTT.

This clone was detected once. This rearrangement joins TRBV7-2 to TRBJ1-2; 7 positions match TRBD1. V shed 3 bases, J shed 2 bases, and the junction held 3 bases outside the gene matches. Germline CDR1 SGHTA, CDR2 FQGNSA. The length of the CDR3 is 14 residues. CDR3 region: CASSLTGINYGYTF. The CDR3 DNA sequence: TGTGCCAGCAGCTTGACAGGGATCAACTATGGCTACACCTTC.